Shown below are 26 T cell receptor beta chains from a single sample sequenced in a study of cytomegalovirus exposure and HLA in healthy donors. It was with 60 Vbeta and 13 Jbeta primers that the PCR ran. Repertoires were generated with immunoSEQ multiplex PCR, while TCRdb's copy carries only in-frame clones and drops some. The sample contains 100,000 to 120,000 clones, over 60% of which appear only once. The sample consisted of PBMCs. The receptor set was obtained from a woman aged 30 to 39 in good health and CMV-seronegative.

This chain connects TRBV5-6 to TRBJ1-2, with D possibly matching TRBD1 (6 bases). CDR3 length equals 12 residues. Germline values: CDR1 SGHDT, CDR2 YYEEEE. V was cut by 2 bases and J by 4 bases, with 6 bases left in between. The CDR3 loop reads CASSLQGYGYTF. CDR3 in DNA: TGTGCCAGCAGCTTACAGGGCTATGGCTACACCTTC.

The CDR3: CASSLYAGEIYYEQYF. The CDR3 DNA reads TGTGCCAGCAGTTTATATGCGGGAGAAATCTACTACGAGCAGTACTTC. The V and J genes are TRBV28 and TRBJ2-7; 7 bases agree with TRBD2. The CDR3 is made up of 16 amino acids. From germline, CDR1 is MDHEN and CDR2 SYDVKM. Germline trimming cut 1 base from V and 3 bases from J; bases unmatched to any gene: 9.

J is TRBJ1-1 and V is TRBV5-6; D is possibly TRBD1 (5 bases). The V end lost 4 bases, the J end lost 1 base, and 8 bases lay between the germline ends. The CDR3 covers 13 residues. Germline V gene sequence: CDR1 SGHDT, CDR2 YYEEEE. This CDR3 reads CASSPTGNTEAFF. In DNA, the CDR3 is TGTGCCAGCAGCCCCACAGGGAACACTGAAGCTTTCTTT. Filled out from reference TRBV5-6 and TRBJ1-1, the complete variable domain reads DAGVTQSPTHLIKTRGQQVTLRCSPKSGHDTVSWYQQALGQGPQFIFQYYEEEERQRGNFPDRFSGHQFPNYSSELNVNALLLGDSALYLCASSPTGNTEAFFGQGTRLTVV.

The chain recombines TRBV30 with TRBJ2-5; 7 bases match TRBD1. Germline assignment: CDR1 GTSNPN and CDR2 SVGIG (reference sequence). Losses at the gene ends were 5 bases for V and 0 bases for J; bases not matched to a gene: 3. The CDR3 loop spans 13 amino acids. The CDR3 spells CAWATGYQETQYF. In DNA form, the CDR3 reads TGTGCCTGGGCGACAGGGTACCAAGAGACCCAGTACTTC.

V usage is TRBV25-1 and J usage is TRBJ2-2, with 9 bases matching TRBD2. The CDR3 runs to 17 residues. Germline values: CDR1 MGHDK, CDR2 SYGVNS. Trimming at V came to 3 bases and at J to 5 bases, leaving 10 bases not matched to a gene. CDR3 sequence (DNA): TGTGCCAGCAGTGACCCCCGCGGGGGGGCGCGGACCGGGGAGCTGTTTTTT. Translated: CASSDPRGGARTGELFF.

The V and J genes are TRBV4-3 and TRBJ2-5; D might be TRBD2 (6 bases). Germline V lookup: CDR1 LGHNA, CDR2 YSLEER. The CDR3 loop spans 13 amino acids. The V end lost 3 bases, the J end lost 5 bases, and 10 bases lay between the germline ends. The CDR3 loop reads CASSQGGTETQYF. CDR3 DNA sequence: TGCGCCAGCAGCCAGGGCGGGACCGAGACCCAGTACTTC.

This clone occurred a few times. V gene TRBV15 combines with J gene TRBJ1-5; TRBD1 aligns across 8 bases. Unmatched junction bases numbered 14, after V lost 0 bases and J lost 4 bases. CDR3 length equals 19 residues. Germline V CDR1 and CDR2: LNHNV, YYDKDF (reference sequence). The CDR3 DNA follows: TGTGCCACCAGCAGAGATCACGCGCCAGGGGGCCTCCCTAATCAGCCCCAGCATTTT. The encoded protein is CATSRDHAPGGLPNQPQHF.

The chain employs TRBV14 and TRBJ2-2, with 8 positions matching TRBD2. CDR1 and CDR2 (germline): SGHDN, FVKESK. With V trimmed by 8 bases and J by 8 bases, 10 bases remained unmatched. The CDR3 loop spans 14 amino acids. The CDR3 reads CASAPGGPSGELFF. The DNA for the CDR3 is TGTGCCAGCGCGCCGGGAGGGCCGAGTGGGGAGCTGTTTTTT.

The rearrangement uses TRBV4-1 and TRBJ1-5; D is perhaps TRBD1 (5 bases). Per the germline V gene, CDR1 is MGHRA and CDR2 is YSYEKL. Trimming pared 2 bases from V and 0 bases from J, leaving 8 bases between. CDR3 length equals 15 residues. The CDR3 DNA reads TGCGCCAGCAGCCAAAGACAGTATAGCAATCAGCCCCAGCATTTT. It specifies CASSQRQYSNQPQHF.

This clone occurred once. The chain joins TRBV4-1 to TRBJ1-1, with 8 positions matching TRBD1. The trim removed 8 bases at V and 1 base at J, leaving 3 bases unmatched. Germline V gene lookup returns CDR1 MGHRA and CDR2 YSYEKL. The CDR3 length is 13 residues. The DNA for the CDR3 is TGCGCCAGCCAGGGGGCCCGGAACACTGAAGCTTTCTTT. Translated: CASQGARNTEAFF.

This clone came up a few times. The same CDR3 can be traced to other DNA sequences in this sample. The chain carries TRBV9 and TRBJ2-1; tentatively, D is TRBD2 (6 bases). CDR1 and CDR2 from the germline V gene are SGDLS and YYNGEE. The CDR3 has 15 amino acids. V lost 0 bases and J 1 base, leaving 8 bases between the germline ends. CDR3 sequence: CASSVVGGSYNEQFF. CDR3 coding DNA: TGTGCCAGCAGCGTAGTGGGGGGTTCCTACAATGAGCAGTTCTTC.

The chain recombines TRBV9 with TRBJ2-7, with 11 bases matching TRBD1. Germline V gene sequence: CDR1 SGDLS, CDR2 YYNGEE. This CDR3 spans 14 amino acids. The V gene end was trimmed by 4 bases and the J gene end by 2 bases; junction bases not matched to a gene: 2. This CDR3 reads CASSPGQGAYEQYF. CDR3 coding DNA: TGTGCCAGCAGCCCGGGACAGGGGGCCTACGAGCAGTACTTC.

The chain couples TRBV4-3 to TRBJ1-2; the D gene is possibly TRBD1 (5 bases). The germline V and J ends were trimmed by 0 bases and 4 bases, with 12 bases remaining between them. Looked up from germline, CDR1 is LGHNA and CDR2 is YSLEER. The CDR3 has 15 amino acids. The CDR3 region has the DNA TGCGCCAGCAGCCAAGATATTATCCAGGGCTATGGCTACACCTTC. As protein: CASSQDIIQGYGYTF.

The chain links TRBV4-3 to TRBJ2-5; 10 positions match TRBD2. V dropped 4 bases and J dropped 5; count of bases not matched to a gene: 4. CDR1 and CDR2 from the germline V gene are LGHNA and YSLEER. The CDR3 loop spans 14 amino acids. This CDR3 is CASSRSGGAETQYF. CDR3 sequence (DNA): TGCGCCAGCAGCCGGAGCGGGGGGGCGGAGACCCAGTACTTC.

This sequence joins TRBV5-4 and TRBJ2-7, with D possibly being TRBD2 (6 bases). This CDR3 has 15 amino acids. Germline CDR1 reads SGHNT; CDR2 reads YYREEE (reference sequence). V was clipped by 0 bases and J by 2 bases, with 12 bases between them. CDR3 DNA sequence: TGTGCCAGCAGCTTGGATTTAGGAGGGACCTACGAGCAGTACTTC. It codes for CASSLDLGGTYEQYF.

This clone was seen more than once but under ten times. The rearrangement joins TRBV6-6 to TRBJ2-7; tentatively, D is TRBD1 (5 bases). There are 12 residues in the CDR3. Between the trimmed V and J ends, which lost 4 bases and 6 bases, there was a span of 10 bases. Germline CDR1 and CDR2: MNHNY and SVGAGI (reference sequence). CDR3 in amino acids: CASSWTLLEQYF. The CDR3 nucleotides are TGTGCCAGCAGTTGGACACTTCTCGAGCAGTACTTC.

Only one count was recorded for this clone. V is TRBV27 and J is TRBJ1-1, with TRBD1 matching over 7 bases. Germline assignment: CDR1 MNHEY and CDR2 SMNVEV (reference sequence). Trimming removed 0 bases from V and 8 bases from J; junction bases left unmatched: 3. The CDR3 has 13 amino acids. The CDR3 reads CASSLSGQAEAFF. In DNA, the CDR3 is TGTGCCAGCAGTTTATCAGGACAGGCCGAAGCTTTCTTT.

The V and J genes are TRBV28 and TRBJ2-1; TRBD2 matches at 7 bases. Trimming removed 3 bases from V and 6 bases from J; junction bases left unmatched: 5. CDR1 and CDR2 from the germline V gene are MDHEN and SYDVKM. The CDR3 runs 14 residues. The CDR3 spells CASSFGGTINEQFF. The CDR3 coding sequence is TGTGCCAGCAGTTTTGGCGGGACTATCAATGAGCAGTTCTTC.

The rearrangement joins TRBV7-2 to TRBJ2-7; D perhaps matches TRBD1 (6 bases). From germline, CDR1 is SGHTA and CDR2 FQGNSA. CDR3 length: 17 amino acids. Trimming cost V 2 bases and J 5 bases, with 22 bases left between them. The CDR3, as DNA: TGTGCCAGCAGCTTATCCTTCAGTAGTACAGGGTGGAACGAGCAGTACTTC. Protein: CASSLSFSSTGWNEQYF.

The chain joins TRBV28 to TRBJ1-1; TRBD1 agrees at 9 bases. The CDR3 is 15 residues long. Germline V lookup: CDR1 MDHEN, CDR2 SYDVKM. J gave up 3 bases and V 10 bases, and 12 bases lay outside the gene matches. The CDR3 DNA reads as TGTGCCACCCTTTGGGACAGGGTTGTGGACACTGAAGCTTTCTTT. Translating gives CATLWDRVVDTEAFF. The full variable domain, rest sourced from reference TRBV28 and TRBJ1-1, is DVKVTQSSRYLVKRTGEKVFLECVQDMDHENMFWYRQDPGLGLRLIYFSYDVKMKEKGDIPEGYSVSREKKERFSLILESASTNQTSMYLCATLWDRVVDTEAFFGQGTRLTVV.

The chain recombines TRBV19 with TRBJ1-2; D is uncertain. Germline lookup yields CDR1 LNHDA and CDR2 SQIVND (reference sequence). CDR3 length: 13 residues. Trimming took off 6 bases at V and 3 bases at J, with 11 bases between the two ends. The CDR3 sequence is CASSSRGYYGYTF. The CDR3 nucleotides read TGTGCCAGTAGCTCACGGGGATACTATGGCTACACCTTC.

The rearrangement joins TRBV2 to TRBJ2-3; no definite D call. Trimming took 2 bases from V and 0 from J, leaving 9 bases between them. The CDR3 is made up of 15 amino acids. Germline loops: CDR1 SNHLY, CDR2 FYNNEI. The CDR3 sequence: CASSETRPSTDTQYF. The CDR3 DNA follows: TGTGCCAGCAGTGAAACACGCCCTAGCACAGATACGCAGTATTTT.

The genes are TRBV9 and TRBJ2-7; possibly TRBD1 for D (6 bases). Trimming took 0 bases from V and 0 from J, leaving 7 bases between them. Germline V lookup: CDR1 SGDLS, CDR2 YYNGEE. This CDR3 comprises 14 residues. CDR3 DNA sequence: TGTGCCAGCAGCGTAGGGGACATCTCCTACGAGCAGTACTTC. It yields the protein CASSVGDISYEQYF.

In nucleotides, the CDR3 is TGTGCCAGCAGCCCCGGGGTAAACACCGGGGAGCTGTTTTTT. Its protein product is CASSPGVNTGELFF. This chain uses TRBV7-9 with TRBJ2-2; the D gene is possibly TRBD2 (5 bases). V lost 5 bases to trimming and J lost 2 bases, with 9 bases between them. Germline loops: CDR1 SEHNR, CDR2 FQNEAQ (reference sequence). This CDR3 contains 14 residues. The full variable domain, rest sourced from reference TRBV7-9 and TRBJ2-2, is DTGVSQNPRHKITKRGQNVTFRCDPISEHNRLYWYRQTLGQGPEFLTYFQNEAQLEKSRLLSDRFSAERPKGSFSTLEIQRTEQGDSAMYLCASSPGVNTGELFFGEGSRLTVL.

The genes are TRBV30 and TRBJ2-1; 14 nucleotides agree with TRBD2. V shed 5 bases and J 8 bases; nucleotides not matched to a gene: 14. Germline CDR1 GTSNPN, CDR2 SVGIG (reference sequence). The CDR3 consists of 17 residues. Here the CDR3 DNA reads TGTGCCTGGGTTGGGACTAGCGGGAGAGGGGTCGTGGATGAGCAGTTCTTC. It yields the protein CAWVGTSGRGVVDEQFF.

The V and J genes are TRBV20-1 and TRBJ2-7, with a tentative D call TRBD2 (5 bases). The CDR3 is 11 amino acids. Germline lookup yields CDR1 DFQATT and CDR2 SNEGSKA (reference sequence). V was trimmed by 2 bases and J by 4 bases, leaving 6 bases between them. The CDR3 bases are TGCAGTGCTAGACCGGGGTACGAGCAGTACTTC. Encoded protein: CSARPGYEQYF.